These 17 T cell receptor beta chains originate from one sample sequenced in a study of T cells in Graves' hyperthyroidism and ophthalmopathy. The TCR beta CDR3 regions underwent amplification using RNA transcripts as the source. HTBI primers drove first-round RT-PCR of the TCR CDR3. TCRdb reprocessed the multiplex PCR reads with MiXCR, giving one entry per CDR3 protein. In the table there are 550,000 to 600,000 distinct CDR3 sequences, 14% of which are singletons. The sequencing input was blood. These receptors originate from a woman aged 18 to 35 with Graves' ophthalmopathy.

This clonotype has a count of ten or more. This sequence joins TRBV6-5 and TRBJ2-2, with a weak D call TRBD2 (6 bases). V shed 0 bases and J shed 2 bases, with 16 bases lying between them. The germline CDR1 and CDR2 sequences are MNHEY and SVGAGI. The CDR3 extends over 18 amino acids. The DNA for the CDR3 is TGTGCCAGCAGTTACTCCGTCGAAGCGGGCCCCAACACCGGGGAGCTGTTTTTT. Residues: CASSYSVEAGPNTGELFF.

This clonotype was detected only a few times. This chain uses TRBV7-2 with TRBJ2-4; D might be TRBD1 or TRBD2, each matching 7 bases. CDR3 length: 16 amino acids. Germline V gives CDR1 SGHTA, CDR2 FQGNSA. Trimming pared 5 bases from V and 9 bases from J, leaving 23 bases between. CDR3 DNA: TGTGCCAGCAGCGGTAGCCAGGGGGGGGCCTTTAGCATTCAGTACTTC. This encodes CASSGSQGGAFSIQYF. Looking up the rest from reference TRBV7-2 and TRBJ2-4 gives the full variable domain: GAGVSQSPSNKVTEKGKDVELRCDPISGHTALYWYRQSLGQGLEFLIYFQGNSAPDKSGLPSDRFSAERTGGSVSTLTIQRTQQEDSAVYLCASSGSQGGAFSIQYFGAGTRLSVL.

This clonotype was detected many times. The chain carries TRBV5-4 and TRBJ2-7; D not resolved. The germline CDR1 and CDR2 sequences are SGHNT and YYREEE (reference sequence). CDR3 length: 12 amino acids. V lost 2 bases to trimming and J lost 7 bases, with 10 bases between them. The CDR3 is CASSFGLREQYF. The CDR3 DNA sequence: TGTGCCAGCAGCTTCGGTCTGAGGGAGCAGTACTTC.

This clonotype was counted many times. V usage is TRBV28 and J usage is TRBJ1-3; tentatively, D is TRBD1 (5 bases). Germline CDR1 is MDHEN and CDR2 is SYDVKM. This CDR3 is built from 14 residues. Trimming removed 6 bases at V and 0 bases at J, with 9 bases between. In DNA, the CDR3 is TGTGCCAGCAGCTCGGACATCTCTGGAAACACCATATATTTT. It is translated as CASSSDISGNTIYF. The whole variable domain, remainder taken from reference TRBV28 and TRBJ1-3, is DVKVTQSSRYLVKRTGEKVFLECVQDMDHENMFWYRQDPGLGLRLIYFSYDVKMKEKGDIPEGYSVSREKKERFSLILESASTNQTSMYLCASSSDISGNTIYFGEGSWLTVV.

This clonotype was detected many times. The chain links TRBV6-1 to TRBJ1-5, with D unclear. Per the germline V gene, CDR1 is MNHNS and CDR2 is SASEGT. This CDR3 has 13 amino acids. The V and J ends lost 1 base and 0 bases respectively, with 1 base between them. As DNA, the CDR3 is TGTGCCAGCAGTGAAGTTAGCAATCAGCCCCAGCATTTT. Translating it yields CASSEVSNQPQHF.

Ten or more counts support this clonotype. The V and J genes are TRBV7-6 and TRBJ2-3; TRBD2 agrees at 8 bases. In germline, CDR1 is SGHVS, CDR2 FNYEAQ. The V and J ends lost 1 base and 4 bases, in that order; junction bases with no gene match: 7. CDR3 length: 16 amino acids. CDR3 nucleotides: TGTGCCAGCAGCTTAGGATGGGCGGGAGGATCAGATACGCAGTATTTT. Its translation is CASSLGWAGGSDTQYF. Looking up the rest from reference TRBV7-6 and TRBJ2-3 gives the full variable domain: GAGVSQSPRYKVTKRGQDVALRCDPISGHVSLYWYRQALGQGPEFLTYFNYEAQQDKSGLPNDRFSAERPEGSISTLTIQRTEQRDSAMYRCASSLGWAGGSDTQYFGPGTRLTVL.

This clonotype was detected a few times. The chain is built from TRBV7-8 and TRBJ2-7; the match to TRBD1 covers 10 bases. Germline CDR1 reads SGHVS; CDR2 reads FQNEAQ. CDR3 length: 15 amino acids. V lost 5 bases and J lost 1; bases outside the gene matches: 5. The CDR3 DNA follows: TGTGCCAGCAGCCGACAGGGGGCGGGATCCTACGAGCAGTACTTC. Residues: CASSRQGAGSYEQYF.

The chain links TRBV10-3 to TRBJ2-3; 16 bases agree with TRBD2. Germline assignment: CDR1 ENHRY and CDR2 SYGVKD. The CDR3 loop spans 17 amino acids. V trimming: 10 bases; J trimming: 0 bases; junction bases outside the gene matches: 7. The CDR3, as DNA: TGTGCCAGCAGCCCGGGACTAGCGGGAGGGAGCACAGATACGCAGTATTTT. This encodes CASSPGLAGGSTDTQYF.

This clonotype was counted at least ten times. V and J are TRBV6-1 and TRBJ1-4, with TRBD1 matching 8 bases. Losses at the gene ends were 4 bases for V and 7 bases for J; bases not matched to a gene: 11. The CDR3 runs 16 residues. The germline CDR1 and CDR2 sequences are MNHNS and SASEGT. CDR3: CASSGGQVVWFEKLFF. The CDR3 DNA follows: TGTGCCAGCAGTGGGGGACAGGTGGTGTGGTTTGAAAAACTGTTTTTT.

The sample holds a few counts of this clonotype. V is TRBV27 and J is TRBJ2-1; D may be TRBD2 (5 bases). Germline lookup yields CDR1 MNHEY and CDR2 SMNVEV (reference sequence). V lost 8 bases to trimming and J lost 0 bases, with 8 bases between them. The CDR3 extends over 13 amino acids. The CDR3 sequence: CASGSSSYNEQFF. The CDR3 nucleotides are TGTGCCAGCGGGAGTAGCTCCTACAATGAGCAGTTCTTC.

This clonotype was observed a few times. This sequence joins TRBV9 and TRBJ2-3; D might be TRBD2 (6 bases). This CDR3 has 13 amino acids. Trimming shortened V by 6 bases and J by 3 bases, and 11 bases separated the two germline ends. CDR1 and CDR2 from the germline V gene are SGDLS and YYNGEE. The CDR3 nucleotides are TGTGCCAGCACCCCGGGACTTACAGATACGCAGTATTTT. Encoded protein: CASTPGLTDTQYF.

CDR3: CASRPAGLAKNIQYF. The CDR3 nucleotides are TGTGCCAGCAGGCCAGCAGGGCTAGCCAAAAACATTCAGTACTTC. The chain joins TRBV28 to TRBJ2-4, with D maybe TRBD1 (5 bases). Germline V CDR1 and CDR2: MDHEN, SYDVKM. With 6 bases removed from V and 0 bases from J, the gap between germline ends came to 12 bases. The CDR3 runs 15 residues.

At least ten counts were recorded for this clonotype. J is TRBJ2-3 and V is TRBV27; no reliable D call. This CDR3 spans 14 amino acids. Germline CDR1 is MNHEY and CDR2 is SMNVEV (reference sequence). The germline V and J ends were trimmed by 4 bases and 4 bases, with 12 bases remaining between them. For the CDR3, the DNA is TGTGCCAGCAGTTCCCAAGGGTATCCAGATACGCAGTATTTT. Protein sequence: CASSSQGYPDTQYF.

This clonotype was detected many times. The chain is built from TRBV27 and TRBJ1-6; D is possibly TRBD1 (5 bases). The CDR3 has 15 residues. V was clipped by 5 bases and J by 7 bases, with 15 bases between them. The germline CDR1 and CDR2 sequences are MNHEY and SMNVEV (reference sequence). For the CDR3, the DNA is TGTGCCAGCAGTCCCCCGCCGGGGCGGAATTCACCCCTCCACTTT. It specifies CASSPPPGRNSPLHF.

The chain uses TRBV3-1 and TRBJ2-5, with TRBD2 matching 10 bases. CDR1 LGHDT and CDR2 YNNKEL come from the germline V gene (reference sequence). The CDR3 sequence is 14 residues long. V lost 6 bases to trimming and J lost 5 bases; unmatched junction nucleotides: 6. The CDR3 spells CASRPTSGKETQYF. Here the CDR3 DNA reads TGTGCCAGCAGACCTACTAGCGGGAAGGAGACCCAGTACTTC.

This clonotype was detected ten times or more. This rearrangement joins TRBV7-9 to TRBJ2-1; D is unresolved. V gave up 5 bases and J gave up 0 bases, with 8 bases separating them. The length of the CDR3 is 14 residues. CDR1 is SEHNR and CDR2 is FQNEAQ in the germline V gene (reference sequence). The CDR3 loop is CASSGSISYNEQFF. The DNA of the CDR3 is TGTGCCAGCAGCGGATCTATCTCCTACAATGAGCAGTTCTTC.

This clonotype was detected ten times or more. The rearrangement links TRBV7-9 to TRBJ2-7; the match to TRBD1 covers 9 bases. The junction had 9 bases not matched to a gene; V was cut back by 5 bases and J by 1 base. The V gene's germline CDR1 is SEHNR and CDR2 FQNEAQ (reference sequence). CDR3 size: 16 residues. For the CDR3, the DNA is TGTGCCAGCAGCCCAAGGGACAGGGCCCAGTCCTACGAGCAGTACTTC. Translation gives CASSPRDRAQSYEQYF.